In this sample, the clone carrying this T cell receptor beta chain turned up many times. Its antigen is currently unknown. These data belong to a study of T-cell reconstitution after alpha-beta-depleted transplantation in children. Study observations and caveats: Roughly two months post-transplant, alpha-beta T cells reportedly originated from several hundred graft clones that had expanded. Newly produced T cells mostly provided counts and TCRbeta diversity after one year, as hyperexpanded clones declined.

This CDR3 contains 20 residues. Germline values: CDR1 MDHEN, CDR2 SYDVKM. Trimming pared 1 base from V and 2 bases from J, leaving 27 bases between. TCRbeta library preparation incorporated unique molecular identifiers. One entry per CDR3 protein, called by TCRdb with MiXCR from the PCR reads. The sample includes around 300,000 distinct CDR3 sequences, over 9.5% of them seen just once. The chain joins TRBV28 to TRBJ2-7; weak D call: TRBD1 (5 bases). The sequencing here drew on PBMCs, taken before TCRalphabeta/CD19-depleted stem cell transplant. The sequence was obtained from a boy under two years old with acute myeloid leukemia, due to receive a stem cell transplant. The CDR3 protein is CASSLSYPRRRERIPYEQYF. CDR3 coding DNA: TGTGCCAGCAGTTTATCCTATCCTCGCCGCAGGGAAAGAATCCCCTACGAGCAGTACTTC. The whole variable domain, filled in from reference TRBV28 and TRBJ2-7, reads DVKVTQSSRYLVKRTGEKVFLECVQDMDHENMFWYRQDPGLGLRLIYFSYDVKMKEKGDIPEGYSVSREKKERFSLILESASTNQTSMYLCASSLSYPRRRERIPYEQYFGPGTRLTVT.